This T cell receptor beta chain was documented in a study of cytomegalovirus exposure and HLA in healthy donors. PCR employed 60 Vbeta and 13 Jbeta primers. Some clones are missing from TCRdb's copy, which holds only in-frame ones; the method was immunoSEQ multiplex PCR. This sample yields 200,000 to 250,000 clones, of which just over 75% are seen a single time; less than 3.5% belongs to the top ten. CDR1 and CDR2 from the germline V gene are SGHRS and YFSETQ. The CDR3 runs 16 residues. J gave up 2 bases and V 0 bases, and 7 bases lay outside the gene matches. The V and J genes are TRBV5-1 and TRBJ2-7, with 8 nucleotides matching TRBD2. Sample: PBMCs. This TCR was sampled from a woman aged 60-75 years in good health and CMV-seropositive. CDR3: CASSLAGGAIAYEQYF. The CDR3 DNA is TGCGCCAGCAGCTTGGCGGGAGGGGCAATCGCCTACGAGCAGTACTTC.